The following is a TCR beta chain sequence with its context. Its antigen is still unknown. The authors took PBMCs from roughly 9.3 ml fresh peripheral blood. Amplification targeted TCR beta CDR3 regions from RNA transcripts. HTBI primers were the set used in a first-round RT-PCR of the TCR CDR3. Each CDR3 protein gets one entry after TCRdb re-called the multiplex PCR reads with MiXCR. The data show roughly 500,000 distinct CDR3 sequences, roughly 23% seen once. The data were taken from a study of T cells in Graves' hyperthyroidism and ophthalmopathy. For the study at large: The blood sample was taken at first diagnosis, before treatment began.

Study-wide points: In blood, most of the thyroid clonotypes expanded above 0.001 were also present. Model output signaled ophthalmopathy a median approximately 6 months ahead of onset.

In germline, CDR1 is MNHNS, CDR2 SASEGT. The CDR3 length is 14 residues. Trimming left V 5 bases short and J 2 bases short, with 13 bases between. Sequenced: blood. This chain joins TRBV6-1 and TRBJ2-7; maybe TRBD1 (6 bases). The receptor comes from a woman aged 65 to 85 with Graves' ophthalmopathy. CDR3 protein: CASSKNRDPYEQYF. The CDR3 coding sequence is TGTGCCAGCAGTAAAAACAGGGATCCCTACGAGCAGTACTTC.